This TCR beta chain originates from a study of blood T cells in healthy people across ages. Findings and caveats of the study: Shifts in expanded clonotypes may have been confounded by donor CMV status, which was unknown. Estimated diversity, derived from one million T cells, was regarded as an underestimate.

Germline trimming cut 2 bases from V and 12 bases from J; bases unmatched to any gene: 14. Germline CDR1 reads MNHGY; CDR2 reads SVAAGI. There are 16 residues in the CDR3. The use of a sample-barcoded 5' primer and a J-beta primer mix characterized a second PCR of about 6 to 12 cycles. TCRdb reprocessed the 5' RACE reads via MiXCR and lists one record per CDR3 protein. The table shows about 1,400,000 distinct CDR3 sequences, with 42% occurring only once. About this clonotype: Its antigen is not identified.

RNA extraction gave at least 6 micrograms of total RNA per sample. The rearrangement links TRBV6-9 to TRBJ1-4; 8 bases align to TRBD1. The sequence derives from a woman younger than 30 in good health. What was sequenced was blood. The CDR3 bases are TGTGCCAGCAGTTATCCCGGACAGGGCGCGGTAGAGGAACTGTTTTTT. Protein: CASSYPGQGAVEELFF.